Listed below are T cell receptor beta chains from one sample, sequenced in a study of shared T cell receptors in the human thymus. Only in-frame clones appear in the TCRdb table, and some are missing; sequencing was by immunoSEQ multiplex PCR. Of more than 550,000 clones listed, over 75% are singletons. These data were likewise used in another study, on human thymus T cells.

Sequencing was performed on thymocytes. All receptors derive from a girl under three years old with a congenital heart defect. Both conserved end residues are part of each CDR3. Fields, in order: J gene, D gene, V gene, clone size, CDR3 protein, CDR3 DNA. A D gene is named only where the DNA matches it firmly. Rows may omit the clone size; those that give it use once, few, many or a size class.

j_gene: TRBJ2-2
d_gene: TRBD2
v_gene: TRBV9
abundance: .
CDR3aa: CASSEAGGLEVGELFF
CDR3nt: TGTGCCAGCAGCGAGGCGGGGGGACTAGAAGTCGGGGAGCTGTTTTTT

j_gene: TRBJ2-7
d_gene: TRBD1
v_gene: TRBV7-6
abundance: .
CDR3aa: CASTSRGRGNLDEQYF
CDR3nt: TGTGCCAGCACAAGCAGGGGGCGCGGGAATTTAGACGAGCAGTACTTC

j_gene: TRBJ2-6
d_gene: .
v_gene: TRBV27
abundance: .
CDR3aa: CASYLGGSSGANVLTF
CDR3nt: TGTGCCAGTTACCTCGGAGGGAGCTCTGGGGCCAACGTCCTGACTTTC

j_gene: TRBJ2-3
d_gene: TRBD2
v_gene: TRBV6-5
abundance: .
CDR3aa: CASSYRGDSDTQYF
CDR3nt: TGTGCCAGCAGTTACCGGGGGGATTCCGATACGCAGTATTTT

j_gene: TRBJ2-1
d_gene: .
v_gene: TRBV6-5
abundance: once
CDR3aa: CASSYPSGPEQFF
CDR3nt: TGTGCCAGCAGTTACCCTTCAGGCCCCGAGCAGTTCTTC

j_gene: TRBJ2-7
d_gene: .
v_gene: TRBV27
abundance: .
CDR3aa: CASSPTPGVVSYEQYF
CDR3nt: TGTGCCAGCAGCCCTACCCCAGGGGTTGTCTCCTACGAGCAGTACTTC

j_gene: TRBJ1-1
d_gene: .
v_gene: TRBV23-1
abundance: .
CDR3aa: CASSQSSGWVLGEDTEAFF
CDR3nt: TGCGCCAGCAGTCAATCGTCTGGTTGGGTCCTCGGGGAGGACACTGAAGCTTTCTTT

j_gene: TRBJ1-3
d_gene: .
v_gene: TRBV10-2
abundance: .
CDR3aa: CASGGYGRNTIYF
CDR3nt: TGCGCCAGCGGGGGGTACGGGAGAAACACCATATATTTT

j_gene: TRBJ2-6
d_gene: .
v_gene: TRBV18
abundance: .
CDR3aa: CASSPPAGDNPFSGANVPTF
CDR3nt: TGTGCCAGCTCACCACCTGCCGGGGACAATCCTTTCTCTGGGGCCAACGTCCCGACTTTC

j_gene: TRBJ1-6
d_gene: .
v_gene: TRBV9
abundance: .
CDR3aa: CASSTRGSSYNSPLHF
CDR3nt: TGTGCCAGCAGCACCAGGGGTAGCTCCTATAATTCACCCCTCCACTTT

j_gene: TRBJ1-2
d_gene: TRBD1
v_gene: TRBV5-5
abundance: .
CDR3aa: CASSLRRQGASSPNYGYTF
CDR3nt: TGTGCCAGCAGCTTGAGAAGACAGGGGGCAAGTAGTCCTAACTATGGCTACACCTTC

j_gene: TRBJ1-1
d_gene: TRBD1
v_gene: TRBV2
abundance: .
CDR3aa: CASSVQGAGTEAFF
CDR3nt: TGTGCCAGCAGTGTCCAGGGGGCGGGTACTGAAGCTTTCTTT

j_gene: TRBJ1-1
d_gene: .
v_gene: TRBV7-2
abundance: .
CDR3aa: CASSPGGDHTEAFF
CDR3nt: TGTGCCAGCAGCCCCGGCGGGGACCACACTGAAGCTTTCTTT

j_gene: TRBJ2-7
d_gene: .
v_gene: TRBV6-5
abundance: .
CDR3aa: CASTPGTPYEQYF
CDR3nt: TGTGCCAGCACCCCAGGTACCCCCTACGAGCAGTACTTC

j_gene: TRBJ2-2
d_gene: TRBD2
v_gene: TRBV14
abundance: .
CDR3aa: CASSQEGGAGLAINTGELFF
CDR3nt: TGTGCCAGCAGCCAAGAAGGGGGTGCAGGACTAGCAATAAACACCGGGGAGCTGTTTTTT

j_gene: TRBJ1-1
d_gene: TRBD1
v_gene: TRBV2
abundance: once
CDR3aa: CASSARGANTEAFF
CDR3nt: TGTGCCAGCAGTGCCAGGGGGGCGAACACTGAAGCTTTCTTT

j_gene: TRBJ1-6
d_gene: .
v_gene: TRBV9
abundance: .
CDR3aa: CASSVEPGGNYNSPLHF
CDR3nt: TGTGCCAGCAGCGTAGAACCCGGGGGAAACTATAATTCACCCCTCCACTTT

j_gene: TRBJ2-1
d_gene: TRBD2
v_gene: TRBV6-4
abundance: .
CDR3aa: CASSSGGLYNEQFF
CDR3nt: TGTGCCAGCTCCAGCGGGGGCCTTTACAATGAGCAGTTCTTC

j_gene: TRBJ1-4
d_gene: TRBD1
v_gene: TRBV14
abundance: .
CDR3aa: CASSHTPGQDGEKLFF
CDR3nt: TGTGCCAGCAGCCATACACCGGGACAGGATGGGGAAAAACTGTTTTTT

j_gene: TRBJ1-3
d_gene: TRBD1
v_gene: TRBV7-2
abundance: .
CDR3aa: CASSLTGGQNTIYF
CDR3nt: TGTGCCAGCAGCTTAACAGGGGGACAAAACACCATATATTTT

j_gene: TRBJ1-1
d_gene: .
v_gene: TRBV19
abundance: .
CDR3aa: CASSTPRGMNTEAFF
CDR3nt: TGTGCCAGTAGTACCCCCCGGGGTATGAACACTGAAGCTTTCTTT

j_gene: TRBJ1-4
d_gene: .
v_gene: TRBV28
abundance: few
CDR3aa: CASTHTPRGATNEKLFF
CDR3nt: TGTGCCAGCACCCACACTCCAAGGGGCGCAACTAATGAAAAACTGTTTTTT

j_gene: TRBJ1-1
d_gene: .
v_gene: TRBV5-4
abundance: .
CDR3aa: CASGPSGTPNTEAFF
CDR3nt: TGTGCCAGCGGACCTTCCGGGACACCGAACACTGAAGCTTTCTTT

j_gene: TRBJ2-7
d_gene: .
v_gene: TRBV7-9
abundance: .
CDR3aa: CASSYHRDNYYEQYF
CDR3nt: TGTGCCAGCAGCTACCACCGGGACAATTATTACGAGCAGTACTTC

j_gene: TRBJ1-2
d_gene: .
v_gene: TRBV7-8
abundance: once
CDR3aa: CASSLVLSFGQKDYGYTF
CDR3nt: TGTGCCAGCAGCTTAGTACTTTCGTTCGGACAGAAGGACTATGGCTACACCTTC

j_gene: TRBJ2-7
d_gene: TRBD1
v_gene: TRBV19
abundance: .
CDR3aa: CASSTRQGAYEQYF
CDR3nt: TGTGCCAGTAGTACCAGACAGGGGGCTTACGAGCAGTACTTC

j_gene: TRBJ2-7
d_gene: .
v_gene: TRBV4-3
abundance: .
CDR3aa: CASSQESRLGYEQYF
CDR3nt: TGCGCCAGCAGCCAAGAATCCCGTCTCGGCTACGAGCAGTACTTC

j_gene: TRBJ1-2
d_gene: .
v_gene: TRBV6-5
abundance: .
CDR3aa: CASSSKTKKWSGYTF
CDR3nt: TGTGCCAGCAGTTCTAAGACCAAAAAGTGGAGTGGCTACACCTTC

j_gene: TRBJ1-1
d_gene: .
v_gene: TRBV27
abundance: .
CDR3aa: CASRGAPRARGRTEAFF
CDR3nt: TGTGCCAGCAGGGGAGCCCCCCGAGCGCGAGGGCGGACTGAAGCTTTCTTT

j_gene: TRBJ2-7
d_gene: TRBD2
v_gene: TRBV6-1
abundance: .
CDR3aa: CASNAGLRVGEQYF
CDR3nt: TGTGCCAGCAACGCGGGACTAAGAGTTGGCGAGCAGTACTTC

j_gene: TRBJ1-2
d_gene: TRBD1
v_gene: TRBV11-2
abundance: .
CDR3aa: CASSLRTGLFYGYTF
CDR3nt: TGTGCCAGCAGCTTACGGACAGGGCTTTTCTATGGCTACACCTTC

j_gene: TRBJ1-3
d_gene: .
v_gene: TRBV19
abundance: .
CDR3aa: CASSIGTIGNTIYF
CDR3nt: TGTGCCAGTAGTATAGGGACTATCGGAAACACCATATATTTT

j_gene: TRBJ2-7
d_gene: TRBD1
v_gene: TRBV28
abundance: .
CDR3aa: CASRHEQGNYYEQYF
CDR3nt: TGTGCCAGCAGACACGAACAGGGGAACTACTACGAGCAGTACTTC

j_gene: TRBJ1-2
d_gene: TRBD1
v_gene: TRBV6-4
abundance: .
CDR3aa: CASSDGTGVYGYTF
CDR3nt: TGTGCCAGCAGTGACGGGACAGGGGTCTATGGCTACACCTTC

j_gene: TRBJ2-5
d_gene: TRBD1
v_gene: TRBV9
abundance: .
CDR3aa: CASSVDPGTGDQETQYF
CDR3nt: TGTGCCAGCAGCGTTGACCCCGGGACAGGGGACCAAGAGACCCAGTACTTC

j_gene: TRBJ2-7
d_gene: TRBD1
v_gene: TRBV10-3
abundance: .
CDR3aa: CAISEGGQPYEQYF
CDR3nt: TGTGCCATCAGTGAGGGGGGACAGCCCTACGAGCAGTACTTC

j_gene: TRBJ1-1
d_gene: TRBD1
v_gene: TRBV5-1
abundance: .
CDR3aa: CASSLGLSAGGVVAFF
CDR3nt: TGCGCCAGCAGCTTGGGTCTTTCCGCAGGGGGCGTCGTCGCTTTCTTT

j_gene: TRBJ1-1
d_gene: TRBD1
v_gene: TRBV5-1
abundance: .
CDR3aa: CASSPGATGATEAFF
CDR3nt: TGCGCCAGCAGCCCCGGCGCCACAGGGGCGACTGAAGCTTTCTTT

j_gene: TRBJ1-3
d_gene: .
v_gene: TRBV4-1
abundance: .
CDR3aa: CASSHPGTSREDTIYF
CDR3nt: TGCGCCAGCAGCCACCCCGGGACCTCCCGGGAGGACACCATATATTTT

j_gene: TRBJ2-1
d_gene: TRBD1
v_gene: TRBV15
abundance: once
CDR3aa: CATSEGQGGNNEQFF
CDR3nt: TGTGCCACCAGCGAGGGACAGGGGGGAAACAATGAGCAGTTCTTC

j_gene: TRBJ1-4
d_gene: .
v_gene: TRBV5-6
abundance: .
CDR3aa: CASSLALGAGDNEKLFF
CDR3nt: TGTGCCAGCAGCTTGGCACTTGGGGCCGGAGATAATGAAAAACTGTTTTTT

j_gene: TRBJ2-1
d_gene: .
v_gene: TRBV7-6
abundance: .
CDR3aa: CASSQVRDKANPCHNNEQFF
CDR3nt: TGTGCCAGCAGCCAGGTCCGGGACAAGGCTAACCCGTGCCACAACAATGAGCAGTTCTTC

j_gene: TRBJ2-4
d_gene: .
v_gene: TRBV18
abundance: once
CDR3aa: CASSPGGGTSHSPKRGKNIQYF
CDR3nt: TGTGCCAGCTCACCAGGGGGCGGCACCAGTCATAGCCCTAAGAGGGGCAAAAACATTCAGTACTTC

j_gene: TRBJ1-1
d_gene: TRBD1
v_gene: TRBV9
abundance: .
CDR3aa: CASSPIGGGTGKGVNTEAFF
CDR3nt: TGTGCCAGCAGCCCCATCGGGGGAGGGACAGGGAAAGGGGTGAACACTGAAGCTTTCTTT

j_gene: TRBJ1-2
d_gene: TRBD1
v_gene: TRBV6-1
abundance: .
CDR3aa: CASSEAATGGEHYTF
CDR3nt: TGTGCCAGCAGTGAAGCAGCGACAGGGGGCGAGCACTACACCTTC